This TCR beta chain was sequenced during a study of tumor-infiltrating lymphocytes in primary liver carcinoma. Scientists recovered RNA and DNA together from approximately 20-30 mg of unsorted bulk tissue. Every tumor specimen contained over 85% viable tumor cells. On this clonotype: Compared with germline, one end of the junction differs, possibly owing to a read error.

Reverse transcription of about 500 ng total RNA with a constant-region primer produced TCR beta cDNA. For TCR beta, libraries were produced by three nested multiplex PCR rounds using slightly modified ARM-PCR. TCRdb fed the multiplex PCR reads into MiXCR, producing one record per CDR3 protein. The sample lists 20,000 to 25,000 distinct CDR3 sequences; about 75% were seen once. Sequencing was performed on liver tumor tissue from sampling region 1. Subset meaning: tumor region T1, superior pole. This receptor was taken from a woman between 25 and 40 years old with primary liver carcinoma and hepatitis B virus infection.

The CDR3 reads CSSCARDRGRKRWSNTEAFF. Written as DNA, the CDR3 is TGTTCGAGCTGCGCTCGGGACAGGGGGCGCAAGAGGTGGAGTAACACTGAAGCCTTCTTT. The chain uses TRBV11-2 and TRBJ1-1; TRBD1 agrees at 12 bases. This CDR3 is built from 20 residues. Germline CDR1 is SGHAT and CDR2 is FQNNGV.